Only a few counts were recorded for the clone carrying this T cell receptor beta chain. TCRdb passed the 5' RACE reads through MiXCR, listing each CDR3 protein once. This sample carries under 1 million distinct CDR3 sequences, 9% to 15% of them seen once, and the ten largest clones take around 1.5%. Trimming shortened V by 1 base and J by 6 bases, and 13 bases separated the two germline ends. CDR3 length: 14 residues. CDR1 SGDLS and CDR2 YYNGEE come from the germline V gene. These data come from a study of identical twins. These data were likewise used in another study, on yellow fever vaccine responses in identical twins.

What was sequenced was PBMCs. This receptor was taken from a woman younger than 35 in good health. This chain uses TRBV9 with TRBJ1-1, with D uncertain. The CDR3 spells CASSVPLGGPEAFF. The CDR3 region has the DNA TGTGCCAGCAGCGTACCACTTGGTGGCCCTGAAGCTTTCTTT.